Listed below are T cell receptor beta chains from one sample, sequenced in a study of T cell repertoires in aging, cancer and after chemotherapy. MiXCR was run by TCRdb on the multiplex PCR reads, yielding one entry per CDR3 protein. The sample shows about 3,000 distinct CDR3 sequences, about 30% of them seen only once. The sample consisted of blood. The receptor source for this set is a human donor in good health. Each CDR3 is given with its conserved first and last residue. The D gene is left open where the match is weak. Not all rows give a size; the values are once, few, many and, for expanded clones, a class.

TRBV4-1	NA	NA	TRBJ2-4	CASSQGPRGNIQYF	TGCGCCAGCAGCCAAGGGCCCCGCGGGAACATTCAGTACTTC
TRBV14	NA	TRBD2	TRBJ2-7	CASSRRISGRADEQYF	TGTGCCAGCAGTCGGAGAATTAGCGGGAGAGCGGACGAGCAGTACTTC
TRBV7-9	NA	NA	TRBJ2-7	CASSLAAGIGGQYF	TGTGCCAGCAGCTTAGCCGCAGGGATTGGTGGGCAGTACTTC
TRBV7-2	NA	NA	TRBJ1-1	CATAENGGNTEAFF	TGTGCCACAGCAGAAAATGGCGGGAACACTGAAGCTTTCTTT
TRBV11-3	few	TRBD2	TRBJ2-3	CASSFRLAGSTDTQYF	TGTGCCAGCAGCTTCAGACTAGCGGGATCCACAGATACGCAGTATTTT
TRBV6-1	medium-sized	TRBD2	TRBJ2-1	CASSVAKRGSYNEQFF	TGTGCCAGCAGTGTTGCAAAGCGGGGCTCCTACAATGAGCAGTTCTTC
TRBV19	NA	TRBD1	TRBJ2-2	CASSIDGQGADTGELFF	TGTGCCAGTAGTATTGATGGACAGGGGGCGGACACCGGGGAGCTGTTTTTT
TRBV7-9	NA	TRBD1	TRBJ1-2	CASSPGQNYGYTF	TGTGCCAGCAGCCCGGGACAGAACTATGGCTACACCTTC
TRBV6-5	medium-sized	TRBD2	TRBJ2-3	CASSFRLAGVDTQYF	TGTGCCAGCAGTTTCCGACTAGCGGGAGTGGATACGCAGTATTTT
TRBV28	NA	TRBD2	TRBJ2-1	CASSLGVAGGPNEQFF	TGTGCCAGCAGTTTAGGGGTAGCGGGAGGGCCGAATGAGCAGTTCTTC
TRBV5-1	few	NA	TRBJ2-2	CASSLALSGLPNTGELFF	TGCGCCAGCAGCTTGGCCCTATCAGGACTACCGAACACCGGGGAGCTGTTTTTT
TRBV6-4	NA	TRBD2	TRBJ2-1	CASSEFGLAGQNSYNEQFF	TGCGCCAGCAGTGAGTTTGGACTAGCGGGGCAGAACTCCTACAATGAGCAGTTCTTC
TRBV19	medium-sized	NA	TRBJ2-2	CASIPQPSVWELFF	TGTGCCAGTATCCCGCAGCCATCGGTGTGGGAGCTGTTTTTT
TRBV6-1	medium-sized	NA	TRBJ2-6	CASVTRSSGANVLTF	TGTGCCAGCGTCACCAGGAGCTCTGGGGCCAACGTCCTGACTTTC
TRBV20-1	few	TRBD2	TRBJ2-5	CSALFPGLRETQYF	TGCAGTGCCCTGTTCCCGGGACTACGCGAGACCCAGTACTTC
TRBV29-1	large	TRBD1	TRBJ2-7	CSVLRDRGGEQYF	TGCAGCGTTCTCCGGGACAGGGGTGGCGAGCAGTACTTC
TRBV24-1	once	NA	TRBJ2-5	CATSDNIASKETQYF	TGTGCCACCAGTGATAATATAGCGTCAAAAGAGACCCAGTACTTC
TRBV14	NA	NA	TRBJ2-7	CASSPRPGTYEQYF	TGTGCCAGCAGTCCTAGGCCAGGCACCTACGAGCAGTACTTC
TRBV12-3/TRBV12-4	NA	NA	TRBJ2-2	CASSFKQGPGELFF	TGTGCCAGCAGCTTTAAACAGGGTCCCGGGGAGCTGTTTTTT
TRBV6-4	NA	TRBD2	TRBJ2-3	CASSDRAGGTDTQYF	TGTGCCAGCAGTGACAGGGCGGGAGGCACAGATACGCAGTATTTT
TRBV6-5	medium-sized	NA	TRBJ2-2	CASSYYPPPSRGELFF	TGTGCCAGCAGTTACTACCCCCCCCCCTCTCGAGGGGAGCTGTTTTTT
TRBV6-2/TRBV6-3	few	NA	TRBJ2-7	CASSYLGEGAHEQYF	TGTGCCAGCAGTTACTTGGGGGAAGGAGCCCACGAGCAGTACTTC
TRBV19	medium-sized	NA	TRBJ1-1	CASSAQTALNTEAFF	TGTGCCAGTAGTGCCCAGACAGCCCTGAACACTGAAGCTTTCTTT
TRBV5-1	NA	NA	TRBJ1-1	CASSLGQSNTEAFF	TGCGCCAGCAGCTTAGGCCAGTCGAACACTGAAGCTTTCTTT
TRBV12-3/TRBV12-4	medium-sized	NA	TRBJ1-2	CASSPSNRVGLLDRDYGYTF	TGTGCCAGCAGTCCATCCAACAGGGTGGGTCTGTTGGACCGCGACTATGGCTACACCTTC
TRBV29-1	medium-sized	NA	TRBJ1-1	CSVTSGAHTEAFF	TGCAGCGTTACTTCAGGGGCGCACACTGAAGCTTTCTTT
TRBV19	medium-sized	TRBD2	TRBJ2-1	CASSIVPSGSIEQFF	TGTGCCAGTAGTATAGTCCCTAGCGGGAGTATTGAGCAGTTCTTC
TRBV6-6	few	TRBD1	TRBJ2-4	CASSYRQGAPVKNIQYF	TGTGCCAGCAGTTACAGACAGGGGGCGCCGGTCAAAAACATTCAGTACTTC
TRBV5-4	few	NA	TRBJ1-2	CASSWGDSSYGYTF	TGTGCCAGCAGCTGGGGTGACAGCTCCTATGGCTACACCTTC
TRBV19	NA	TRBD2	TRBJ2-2	CASTRTSGANTGELFF	TGTGCCAGTACCCGGACTAGCGGCGCGAACACCGGGGAGCTGTTTTTT
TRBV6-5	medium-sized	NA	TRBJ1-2	CASSYGAKANYGYTF	TGTGCCAGCAGTTACGGGGCAAAAGCTAACTATGGCTACACCTTC
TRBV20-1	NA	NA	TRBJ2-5	CSAALLTDIETQYF	TGCAGTGCCGCCCTACTGACAGATATAGAGACCCAGTACTTC
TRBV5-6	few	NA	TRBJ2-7	CASSRPASSYEQYF	TGTGCCAGCAGCCGACCCGCGAGCTCCTACGAGCAGTACTTC
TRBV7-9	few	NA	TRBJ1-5	CASSLDGGGNQPQHF	TGTGCCAGCAGCTTAGATGGGGGAGGGAACCAGCCCCAGCATTTT
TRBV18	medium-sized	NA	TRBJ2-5	CASSPFPGMETQYF	TGTGCCAGCTCACCATTTCCGGGTATGGAGACCCAGTACTTC
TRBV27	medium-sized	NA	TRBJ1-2	CASSYGLRYGYTF	TGTGCCAGCAGCTACGGGCTTCGCTATGGCTACACCTTC
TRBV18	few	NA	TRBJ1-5	CASSPRGDQPQHF	TGTGCCAGCTCACCAAGGGGGGATCAGCCCCAGCATTTT
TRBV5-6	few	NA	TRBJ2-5	CASSDEAGAQETQYF	TGTGCCAGCAGCGATGAAGCAGGGGCACAAGAGACCCAGTACTTC
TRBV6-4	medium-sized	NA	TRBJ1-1	CASSDRDNTEAFF	TGTGCCAGCAGTGACCGGGACAACACTGAAGCTTTCTTT
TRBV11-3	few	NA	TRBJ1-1	CASSSGGGVGLEAFF	TGCGCCAGCAGCTCTGGAGGCGGCGTCGGACTTGAAGCTTTCTTT
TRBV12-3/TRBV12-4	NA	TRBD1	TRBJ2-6	CASSSGTGLRGANVLTF	TGTGCCAGCAGCTCCGGGACAGGACTGCGCGGGGCCAACGTCCTGACTTTC
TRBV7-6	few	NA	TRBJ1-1	CASRRGEEGTEAFF	TGTGCCAGTCGCAGGGGAGAAGAAGGCACTGAAGCTTTCTTT
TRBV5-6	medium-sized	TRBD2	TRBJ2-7	CASTPGTSGSFYEQYF	TGTGCCAGCACCCCAGGGACTAGCGGGAGCTTTTACGAGCAGTACTTC
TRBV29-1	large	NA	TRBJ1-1	CSVVHENTEAFF	TGCAGCGTTGTGCACGAAAACACTGAAGCTTTCTTT
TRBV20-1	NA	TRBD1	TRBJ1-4	CSAREGTGGEKLFF	TGCAGTGCTAGAGAAGGGACAGGAGGTGAAAAACTGTTTTTT
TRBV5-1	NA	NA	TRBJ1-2	CASSTISDSYYGYTF	TGCGCCAGCAGCACGATTTCAGACAGTTACTATGGCTACACCTTC
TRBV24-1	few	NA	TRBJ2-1	CATSDYDSGYNEQFF	TGTGCCACCAGTGATTATGATAGCGGCTACAATGAGCAGTTCTTC